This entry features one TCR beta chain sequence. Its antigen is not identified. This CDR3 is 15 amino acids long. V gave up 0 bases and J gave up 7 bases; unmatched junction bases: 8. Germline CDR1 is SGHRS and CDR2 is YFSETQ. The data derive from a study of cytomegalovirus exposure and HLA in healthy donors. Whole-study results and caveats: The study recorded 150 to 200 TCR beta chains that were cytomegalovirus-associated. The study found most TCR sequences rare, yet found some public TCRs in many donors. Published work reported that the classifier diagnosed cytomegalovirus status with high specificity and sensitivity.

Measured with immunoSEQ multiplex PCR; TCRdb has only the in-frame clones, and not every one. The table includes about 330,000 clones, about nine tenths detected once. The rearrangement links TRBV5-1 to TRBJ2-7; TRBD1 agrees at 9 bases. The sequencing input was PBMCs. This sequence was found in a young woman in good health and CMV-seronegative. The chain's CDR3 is CASSLGTGVPWEQYF. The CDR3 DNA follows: TGCGCCAGCAGCTTGGGGACAGGGGTCCCCTGGGAGCAGTACTTC. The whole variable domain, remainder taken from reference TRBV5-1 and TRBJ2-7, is KAGVTQTPRYLIKTRGQQVTLSCSPISGHRSVSWYQQTPGQGLQFLFEYFSETQRNKGNFPGRFSGRQFSNSRSEMNVSTLELGDSALYLCASSLGTGVPWEQYFGPGTRLTVT.